Listed here are 25 T cell receptor beta chains from one sample, sequenced in a study of blood T cell repertoires in COVID-19. The protocol was immunoSEQ multiplex PCR, while the TCRdb copy is restricted to in-frame clones and leaves out a portion. The sample holds over 150,000 clones, roughly 81% seen once. The source material was peripheral blood. The receptors were sampled from a woman aged 55-69 years with COVID-19, enrolled during active disease.

The chain employs TRBV5-1 and TRBJ2-1; 15 nucleotides agree with TRBD2. The CDR3 is made up of 20 amino acids. Germline CDR1 reads SGHRS; CDR2 reads YFSETQ. After removal of 4 bases from V and 0 bases from J, the junction contained 11 bases not matched to a gene. In DNA, the CDR3 is TGCGCCAGCAGCCCGGGACTAGCGGGAGGCCGGATAGGCTCCTACAATGAGCAGTTCTTC. It is translated as CASSPGLAGGRIGSYNEQFF.

This sequence joins TRBV24-1 and TRBJ2-2; a weak D match, TRBD2 (5 bases). This CDR3 is 14 amino acids long. The germline V gene has CDR1 KGHDR and CDR2 SFDVKD. Deletions cut 4 bases from V and 1 base from J, with 6 bases between. The CDR3 region is CATSEGVNTGELFF. The CDR3 DNA follows: TGTGCCACCAGTGAGGGAGTGAACACCGGGGAGCTGTTTTTT.

This clone was seen a single time. This chain joins TRBV6-5 and TRBJ1-4; D possibly corresponds to TRBD1 (5 bases). This CDR3 has 14 amino acids. Germline V gene lookup returns CDR1 MNHEY and CDR2 SVGAGI. Trimming pared 3 bases from V and 4 bases from J, leaving 9 bases between. Here the CDR3 reads CASSYGAVNEKLFF. The DNA of the CDR3 is TGTGCCAGCAGTTATGGGGCTGTTAATGAAAAACTGTTTTTT.

This clone showed up just a few times. The chain employs TRBV14 and TRBJ2-5, with unresolved D. The germline V gene encodes CDR1 SGHDN and CDR2 FVKESK. V was shortened by 4 bases and J by 1 base, with 13 bases between the two germline ends. CDR3 size: 15 residues. The DNA of the CDR3 is TGTGCCAGCAGCCGAGCGTTCGGGTTCCAAGAGACCCAGTACTTC. Protein product: CASSRAFGFQETQYF. The full variable domain, rest sourced from reference TRBV14 and TRBJ2-5, is EAGVTQFPSHSVIEKGQTVTLRCDPISGHDNLYWYRRVMGKEIKFLLHFVKESKQDESGMPNNRFLAERTGGTYSTLKVQPAELEDSGVYFCASSRAFGFQETQYFGPGTRLLVL.

The chain couples TRBV20-1 to TRBJ1-1; D is unresolved. Deletions cut 3 bases from V and 7 bases from J, with 9 bases between. The CDR3 is made up of 11 amino acids. Looked up from germline, CDR1 is DFQATT and CDR2 is SNEGSKA (reference sequence). The DNA for the CDR3 is TGCAGTGCTAGTTTGAGAAGTGAAGCTTTCTTT. This gives the protein CSASLRSEAFF.

This chain links TRBV27 with TRBJ2-1; TRBD1 matches at 9 bases. The CDR3 runs to 15 residues. Germline values: CDR1 MNHEY, CDR2 SMNVEV (reference sequence). Losses at the gene ends were 5 bases for V and 6 bases for J; bases not matched to a gene: 8. CDR3 loop: CASSRPGQGVNEQFF. The CDR3 nucleotides read TGTGCCAGCAGTCGACCGGGACAGGGCGTCAATGAGCAGTTCTTC.

This chain links TRBV9 with TRBJ2-7, with 8 bases matching TRBD1. The CDR3 is 15 amino acids. After removal of 0 bases from V and 1 base from J, the junction contained 3 bases not matched to a gene. The V gene's germline CDR1 is SGDLS and CDR2 YYNGEE. CDR3 amino acids: CASSVETGGSYEQYF. CDR3 bases: TGTGCCAGCAGCGTAGAAACAGGGGGGTCCTACGAGCAGTACTTC.

This clone occurred once. The rearrangement joins TRBV2 to TRBJ1-1; maybe TRBD1 (6 bases). Trimming shortened V by 7 bases and J by 5 bases, and 17 bases separated the two germline ends. Germline CDR1 SNHLY, CDR2 FYNNEI. The CDR3 has 14 amino acids. CDR3 DNA: TGTGCCAGCATCATAGGGGGGGGATGGACTGAAGCTTTCTTT. Translation gives CASIIGGGWTEAFF.

The J gene is TRBJ1-2, the V gene TRBV6-5; 7 nucleotides agree with TRBD1. CDR1 is MNHEY, CDR2 SVGAGI, per germline. With 10 bases clipped from V and 5 bases from J, the junction kept 7 bases outside the gene matches. This CDR3 comprises 12 residues. The CDR3: CATSRQGYGYTF. CDR3 bases: TGTGCCACGTCCAGACAGGGTTATGGCTACACCTTC.

This clone appeared a single time. The CDR3 protein is CASGREAYEQYF. The CDR3 region has the DNA TGTGCCAGCGGGAGAGAGGCCTACGAGCAGTACTTC. The chain links TRBV6-6 to TRBJ2-7; D perhaps matches TRBD2 (5 bases). The germline V gene encodes CDR1 MNHNY and CDR2 SVGAGI (reference sequence). This CDR3 comprises 12 residues. Trimming took off 8 bases at V and 2 bases at J, with 10 bases between the two ends.

The rearrangement uses TRBV20-1 and TRBJ2-5; TRBD2 matches 7 bases. The CDR3 totals 12 residues. Germline CDR1 DFQATT, CDR2 SNEGSKA (reference sequence). The V and J ends lost 3 bases and 5 bases, in that order; junction bases with no gene match: 3. The DNA for the CDR3 is TGCAGTGCTAGTCCTAGCGGTGAGACCCAGTACTTC. Its translation: CSASPSGETQYF.

The chain employs TRBV9 and TRBJ1-1; possible D gene TRBD1, 6 bases. The CDR3 is 17 residues long. CDR1 SGDLS and CDR2 YYNGEE come from the germline V gene. Trimming took off 0 bases at V and 5 bases at J, with 20 bases between the two ends. CDR3 DNA sequence: TGTGCCAGCAGCGTAGCTGGGGGCGCATTGAAATATACTGAAGCTTTCTTT. Its protein is CASSVAGGALKYTEAFF.

This chain uses TRBV20-1 with TRBJ1-2, with a possible D match to TRBD1 (6 bases). The germline gives CDR1 DFQATT, CDR2 SNEGSKA (reference sequence). Trimming removed 6 bases from V and 4 bases from J, with 12 bases in between. The CDR3 runs 12 residues. The CDR3 loop is CSASGQSYGYTF. CDR3 in DNA: TGCAGTGCGAGTGGACAGTCCTATGGCTACACCTTC.

The chain uses TRBV6-1 and TRBJ2-7; D perhaps matches TRBD2 (6 bases). Germline V gene lookup returns CDR1 MNHNS and CDR2 SASEGT. This CDR3 has 13 amino acids. V was trimmed by 3 bases and J by 7 bases, leaving 13 bases between them. The CDR3 here is CASSELPRGEQYV. Written as DNA, the CDR3 is TGTGCCAGCAGTGAGTTGCCCCGGGGGGAGCAGTACGTC.

The chain joins TRBV6-5 to TRBJ1-3, with no clear D. Germline-derived CDR1 and CDR2 are MNHEY and SVGAGI. V lost 0 bases to trimming and J lost 1 base, with 10 bases between them. This CDR3 is built from 16 residues. For the CDR3, the DNA is TGTGCCAGCAGTTACTCGTCAGACGGGTCTGGAAACACCATATATTTT. Translated: CASSYSSDGSGNTIYF.

This clone was counted only a few times. The V gene is TRBV6-5, the J gene TRBJ1-5; weak D call: TRBD1 (5 bases). V was clipped by 6 bases and J by 4 bases, with 16 bases between them. Germline V lookup: CDR1 MNHEY, CDR2 SVGAGI. This CDR3 comprises 15 residues. The CDR3 coding sequence is TGTGCCAGCAGATCCTCTTGGGGGGGTAATCAGCCCCAGCATTTT. As protein: CASRSSWGGNQPQHF.

This rearrangement joins TRBV9 to TRBJ1-2; TRBD1 aligns across 7 bases. V lost 0 bases and J lost 7; bases outside the gene matches: 6. The CDR3 extends over 14 amino acids. CDR1 and CDR2 (germline): SGDLS, YYNGEE. The CDR3 DNA sequence: TGTGCCAGCAGCGTAGCCGGGACAGATTTTGGCTACACCTTC. Protein sequence: CASSVAGTDFGYTF.

The J gene is TRBJ1-5, the V gene TRBV30; possibly TRBD1 for D (5 bases). Germline V gene sequence: CDR1 GTSNPN, CDR2 SVGIG (reference sequence). The CDR3 length is 16 residues. V gave up 2 bases and J gave up 5 bases, with 19 bases separating them. The CDR3 sequence is CAWSWGGYDFDQPQHF. The CDR3 DNA sequence: TGTGCCTGGAGTTGGGGGGGATACGACTTCGATCAGCCCCAGCATTTT.

The gene calls are TRBV9 and TRBJ1-2; D is unclear. The germline CDR1 and CDR2 sequences are SGDLS and YYNGEE. The CDR3 covers 14 residues. The ends were cut back, 4 bases at V and 4 bases at J, with 14 bases in the middle. The CDR3 DNA is TGTGCCAGCAGCCCCTCCCGCCTCGGCTATGGCTACACCTTC. Translated, it gives CASSPSRLGYGYTF.

This clone was seen once. CDR3 DNA sequence: TGTGCCAGCAGCACCGGTCAGGGCGGCTACACCTTC. It is translated as CASSTGQGGYTF. V usage is TRBV5-6 and J usage is TRBJ1-2; TRBD1 might be the D (5 bases). This CDR3 has 12 amino acids. V was clipped by 4 bases and J by 8 bases, with 12 bases between them. CDR1 is SGHDT, CDR2 YYEEEE, per germline.

V usage is TRBV2 and J usage is TRBJ1-1; no firm D call. The germline V gene has CDR1 SNHLY and CDR2 FYNNEI. Trimming removed 5 bases from V and 3 bases from J, with 4 bases in between. The CDR3 extends over 11 amino acids. CDR3 DNA sequence: TGTGCCAGCAGTACAGACACTGAAGCTTTCTTT. This sequence encodes CASSTDTEAFF.

This clone was seen only once. CDR3 amino acids: CASSIGAGLNQPQHF. DNA of the CDR3: TGTGCCAGTAGTATCGGCGCAGGCCTCAATCAGCCCCAGCATTTT. V usage is TRBV19 and J usage is TRBJ1-5; no reliable D call. CDR3 length: 15 residues. Per germline, CDR1 LNHDA and CDR2 SQIVND (reference sequence). V dropped 3 bases and J dropped 3 bases, with 12 bases sitting between them. The variable domain in full, with the rest retrieved from reference TRBV19 and TRBJ1-5, is DGGITQSPKYLFRKEGQNVTLSCEQNLNHDAMYWYRQDPGQGLRLIYYSQIVNDFQKGDIAEGYSVSREKKESFPLTVTSAQKNPTAFYLCASSIGAGLNQPQHFGDGTRLSIL.

This rearrangement joins TRBV4-1 to TRBJ1-5, with D maybe TRBD1 (5 bases). The ends were cut back, 5 bases at V and 2 bases at J, with 13 bases in the middle. The CDR3 contains 15 residues. Germline values: CDR1 MGHRA, CDR2 YSYEKL. CDR3 nucleotide sequence: TGCGCCAGCAGCTTTCAGGGTGCGGGCAATCAGCCCCAGCATTTT. Its translation: CASSFQGAGNQPQHF.

This clone was detected a few times. The V and J genes are TRBV27 and TRBJ1-5; D call uncertain. The CDR3 covers 14 residues. From germline, CDR1 is MNHEY and CDR2 SMNVEV (reference sequence). Trimming removed 0 bases at V and 8 bases at J, with 11 bases between. CDR3 bases: TGTGCCAGCAGTTTATCCTGGGCCGGGGAGCCCCAGCATTTT. This gives the protein CASSLSWAGEPQHF.

This clone has a handful of counts. The chain uses TRBV5-5 and TRBJ2-7, with 7 bases lining up with TRBD2. The CDR3 is 16 amino acids. Germline V gives CDR1 SGHKS, CDR2 YYEKEE (reference sequence). Unmatched junction bases numbered 11, after V lost 4 bases and J lost 1 base. In DNA, the CDR3 is TGTGCCAGCAGCCCCCTAGCCAGCGGGACTTCCTACGAGCAGTACTTC. Amino acids: CASSPLASGTSYEQYF.